This T cell receptor (beta chain) was documented in a study of shared clonotypes between healthy human individuals (dated by TCRdb to 2019 to 2021). Looking at the study overall: The cohort included three men and a couple of women between 18 and 49 years of age. For each donor, CD4 naive and CD4 memory were each given three plates, CD8 naive was given two plates, and CD8 memory was given one plate. Blood TCR repertoires of a handful of healthy adults were deeply sequenced to estimate repertoire size and the extent of clonotype sharing between individuals. To increase sequencing depth and limit assay-specific biases, different laboratories used diverse techniques to prepare libraries and sequence TCR repertoires. Each donor's leukapheresis produced roughly between roughly 0.94 and 9.5 billion PBMCs.

Worth noting for this clone: Its binding antigen is unknown. One base away there is no much larger clone; base qualities are not given.

CD8 naive samples were CD45RO-negative cells positively selected for CCR7, giving a CD45RA+CCR7+ population that excluded TemRA cells. The donors were healthy, HIV-negative adults with no recently reported acute infections or vaccinations. Only Caucasian adults living in Nashville, Tennessee, USA were represented among the donors. Blood was collected by leukapheresis, and PBMCs were isolated by Ficoll-Histopaque density gradient centrifugation and then cryopreserved in liquid nitrogen vapor phase. Analytical flow cytometry was used to check the purity and quantity of every magnetically sorted T cell population. From each sorted fraction, genomic DNA was isolated and quantified by UV absorbance on a Nanodrop 2000c. TCR CDR3 regions were amplified from genomic DNA by multiplex PCR using the deep immunoSEQ assay. Extracted genomic DNA from each cell subset was distributed evenly across all wells of several immunoSEQ 96-well plates, and each plate was treated as a replicate. For sorted subsets, approximately 0.2 ug of genomic DNA, equivalent to 25,000 to 30,000 T cell genomes, went into each replicate PCR. Purified libraries were quantified with a Qubit 3.0 fluorometer, sized on a Bioanalyzer 2100, and re-quantified with the KAPA Library Quantification kit. A separate single-read 150-cycle Illumina NextSeq 550 flow cell was used to sequence each immunoSEQ 96-well plate. Under the source paper's analysis protocol: The immunoSEQ output contained only junctional sequences without quality scores, so filtering could not match that applied to full-length reads. To assign V/J genes and CDR3, sequences were annotated against IMGT germline references using PyIR, a Python wrapper for IgBLAST v1.9. Reads with weak V/J assignments (E-value above 1e-6), missing CDR3, stop codons, out-of-frame junctions, or ambiguous translated residues were removed. A V3J clonotype was defined by an identical inferred V gene, J gene, and CDR3 amino acid sequence. To compute the percentage overlap between repertoires, the number of shared unique clonotypes was divided by the size of the smaller repertoire. Three approaches were used to assess repertoire richness: RTK rarefaction, the Chao1 estimator, and Recon v2.1 estimates of unobserved clonotypes. OLGA was used to compute generation probabilities for all TCRbeta clonotypes that the gDNA method yielded from a handful of donors. TCRdb limited this immuneACCESS table to in-frame rearrangements with V and J called. A share of clones is missing; checked studies link under half to unresolved V genes, and the rest is unexplained. The V and J calls and clone size were taken over from that table, and D and trimming were inferred from the DNA. The sample table shows about 2 million clones, and about 94% are seen once. Of the sample, approximately 1% falls within the top ten clones.

What the work shows at the level of the full study, not this receptor alone: Naive subsets generally had larger estimated clonotype richness than memory subsets did. Higher generation probabilities were observed for clonotypes shared by all four sorted-subset donors than for non-shared clonotypes. Because the study included only a small number of donors, the genetic and exposure-history diversity represented was limited. Pairwise subsampling indicated that sequencing depth was expected to affect the degree of clonotype sharing among donors. Sampling was restricted to blood, and TCR repertoires in tissue are likely to differ from TCR repertoires in blood. Across a few donors, about 5.2% of naive CD4, 3% to 3.5% of naive CD8, under 2.5% of memory CD4, and approximately 0.42% of memory CD8 clonotypes were shared. Rarefaction of sorted-subset datasets indicated incomplete sequencing despite the large sequencing depth.

The cysteine opens and the phenylalanine closes a CDR3 of 16 amino acids. This entry keeps only the CDR3 DNA: 48 bases, framed from base 1. Sequences SGDLS (CDR1) and YYNGEE (CDR2) are obtained from the germline V gene. Trimming removed 3 bases from V and 0 bases from J, leaving 13 bases between the germline ends. This receptor was identified in a man between 18 and 35 years old in good health. The sequencing sample was made of naive CD8+ T cells sorted from blood. Reading the label with the study, this specimen's cell subset or site is: CD45RA+CCR7+. Recombination connected TRBV9 to TRBJ1-3; the D segment cannot be called with confidence. For the CDR3, the sequence is CASSGEGFSSGNTIYF. The nucleotide sequence is given as TGTGCCAGCAGCGGAGAGGGCTTTTCCTCTGGAAACACCATATATTTT.